This T cell receptor beta chain comes out of a study of early T cells in non-severe SARS-CoV-2 infection. Study details: Sequencing was performed on bulk RNA from unsorted whole blood, leaving chains unpaired.

TCRdb reanalysed the 5' RACE reads using MiXCR and keeps one entry per CDR3 protein. The sample has over 50,000 distinct CDR3 sequences; approximately 15% are singletons. This clonotype was picked up a small number of times. This CDR3 has 19 residues. CDR1 LGHDT and CDR2 YNNKEL come from the germline V gene (reference sequence). The V gene end was trimmed by 4 bases and the J gene end by 3 bases; junction bases not matched to a gene: 19. The specimen was whole blood, collected at baseline. The receptor's source is an adult who was a healthcare worker with PCR-confirmed SARS-CoV-2 infection or an uninfected control (not recorded which). This chain links TRBV3-1 with TRBJ1-2, with TRBD1 matching over 8 bases. The DNA for the CDR3 is TGTGCCAGCAGCCCCCGCTTCCGGGCACGACAGGGGAAGGACTATGGCTACACCTTC. Translation: CASSPRFRARQGKDYGYTF.